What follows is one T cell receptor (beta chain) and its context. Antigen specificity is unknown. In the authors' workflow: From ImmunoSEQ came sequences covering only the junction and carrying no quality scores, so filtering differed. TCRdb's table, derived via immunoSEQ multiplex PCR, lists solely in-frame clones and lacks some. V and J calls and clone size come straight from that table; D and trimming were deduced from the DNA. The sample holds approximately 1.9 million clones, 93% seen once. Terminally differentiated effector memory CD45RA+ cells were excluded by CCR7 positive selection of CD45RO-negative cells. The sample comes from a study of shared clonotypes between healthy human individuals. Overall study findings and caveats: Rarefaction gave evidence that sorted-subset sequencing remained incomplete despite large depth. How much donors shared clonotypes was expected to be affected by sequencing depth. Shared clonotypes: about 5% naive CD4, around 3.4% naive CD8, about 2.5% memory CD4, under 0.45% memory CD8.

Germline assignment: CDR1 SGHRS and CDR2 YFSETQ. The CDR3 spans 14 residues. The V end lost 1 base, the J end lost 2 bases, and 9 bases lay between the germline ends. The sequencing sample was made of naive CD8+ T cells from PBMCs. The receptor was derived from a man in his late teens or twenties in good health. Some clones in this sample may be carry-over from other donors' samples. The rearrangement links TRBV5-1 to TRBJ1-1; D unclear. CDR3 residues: CASSLWQINTEAFF. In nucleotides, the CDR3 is TGCGCCAGCAGCTTGTGGCAAATAAACACTGAAGCTTTCTTT.